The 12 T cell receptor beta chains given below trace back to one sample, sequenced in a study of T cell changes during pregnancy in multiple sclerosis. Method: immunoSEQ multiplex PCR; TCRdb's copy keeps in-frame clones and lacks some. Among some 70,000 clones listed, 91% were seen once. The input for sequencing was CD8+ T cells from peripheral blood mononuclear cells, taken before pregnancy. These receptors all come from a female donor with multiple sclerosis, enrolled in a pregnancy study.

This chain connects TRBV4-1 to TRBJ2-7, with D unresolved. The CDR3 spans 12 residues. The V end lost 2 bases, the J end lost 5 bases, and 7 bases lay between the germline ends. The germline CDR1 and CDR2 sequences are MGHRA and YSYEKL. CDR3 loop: CASSQQDNEQYF. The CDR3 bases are TGCGCCAGCAGCCAACAGGATAACGAGCAGTACTTC.

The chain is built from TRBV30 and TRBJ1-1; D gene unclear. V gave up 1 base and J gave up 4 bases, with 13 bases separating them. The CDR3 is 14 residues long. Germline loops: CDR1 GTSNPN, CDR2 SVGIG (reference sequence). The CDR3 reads CAWSGVEVATEAFF. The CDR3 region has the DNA TGTGCCTGGAGTGGAGTAGAGGTGGCCACTGAAGCTTTCTTT.

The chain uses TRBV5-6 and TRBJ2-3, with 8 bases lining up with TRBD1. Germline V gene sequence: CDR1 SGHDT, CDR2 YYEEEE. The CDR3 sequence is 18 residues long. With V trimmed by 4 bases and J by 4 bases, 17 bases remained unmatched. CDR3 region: CASSTRTRDRWGADTQYF. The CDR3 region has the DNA TGTGCCAGCAGCACGAGAACCCGGGACAGGTGGGGCGCAGATACGCAGTATTTT.

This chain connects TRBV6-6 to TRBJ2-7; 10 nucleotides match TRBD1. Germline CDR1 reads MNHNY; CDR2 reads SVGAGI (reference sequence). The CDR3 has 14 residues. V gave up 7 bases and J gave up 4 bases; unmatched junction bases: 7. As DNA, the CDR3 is TGTGCCAGCATCGACAGGGGGCTATCTTACGAGCAGTACTTC. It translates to CASIDRGLSYEQYF.

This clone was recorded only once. The CDR3 loop is CASSDWTGGANDFGNTIYF. CDR3 in DNA: TGTGCCAGCAGTGATTGGACAGGGGGTGCCAACGACTTTGGAAACACCATATATTTT. The chain carries TRBV2 and TRBJ1-3, with 10 bases aligning to TRBD1. The germline CDR1 and CDR2 sequences are SNHLY and FYNNEI. V gave up 3 bases and J gave up 3 bases; unmatched junction bases: 14. This CDR3 spans 19 amino acids.

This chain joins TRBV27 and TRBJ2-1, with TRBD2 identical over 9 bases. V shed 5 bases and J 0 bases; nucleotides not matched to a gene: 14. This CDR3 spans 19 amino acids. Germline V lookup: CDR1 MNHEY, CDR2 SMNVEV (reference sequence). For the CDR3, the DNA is TGTGCCAGCAGTCCGGACCTCTCTGGCGGGGGGGCCTCCTACAATGAGCAGTTCTTC. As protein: CASSPDLSGGGASYNEQFF.

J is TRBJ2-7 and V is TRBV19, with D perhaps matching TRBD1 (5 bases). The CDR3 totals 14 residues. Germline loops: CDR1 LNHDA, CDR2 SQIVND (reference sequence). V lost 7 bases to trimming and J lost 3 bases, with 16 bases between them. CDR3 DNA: TGTGCCAGTACTCCGGGCCCAGGGCTCTACGAGCAGTACTTC. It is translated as CASTPGPGLYEQYF. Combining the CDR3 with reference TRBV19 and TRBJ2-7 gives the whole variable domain DGGITQSPKYLFRKEGQNVTLSCEQNLNHDAMYWYRQDPGQGLRLIYYSQIVNDFQKGDIAEGYSVSREKKESFPLTVTSAQKNPTAFYLCASTPGPGLYEQYFGPGTRLTVT.

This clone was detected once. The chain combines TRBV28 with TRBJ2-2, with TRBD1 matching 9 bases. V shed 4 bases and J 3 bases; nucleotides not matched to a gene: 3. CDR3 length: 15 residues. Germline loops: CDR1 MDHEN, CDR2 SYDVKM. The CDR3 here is CASSSGQGDTGELFF. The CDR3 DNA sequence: TGTGCCAGCAGTTCGGGACAGGGAGACACCGGGGAGCTGTTTTTT.

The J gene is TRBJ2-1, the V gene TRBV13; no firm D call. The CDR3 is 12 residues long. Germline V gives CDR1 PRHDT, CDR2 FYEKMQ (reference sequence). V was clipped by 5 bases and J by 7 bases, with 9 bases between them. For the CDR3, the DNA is TGTGCCAGCAGCAAAGGCGGAAATGAGCAGTTCTTC. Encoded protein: CASSKGGNEQFF.

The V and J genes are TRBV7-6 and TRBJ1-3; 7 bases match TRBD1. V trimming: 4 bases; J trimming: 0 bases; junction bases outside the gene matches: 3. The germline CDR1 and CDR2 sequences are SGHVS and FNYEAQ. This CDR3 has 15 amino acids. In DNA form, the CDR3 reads TGTGCCAGCAGCTCCGGACAGGTCTCTGGAAACACCATATATTTT. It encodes CASSSGQVSGNTIYF.

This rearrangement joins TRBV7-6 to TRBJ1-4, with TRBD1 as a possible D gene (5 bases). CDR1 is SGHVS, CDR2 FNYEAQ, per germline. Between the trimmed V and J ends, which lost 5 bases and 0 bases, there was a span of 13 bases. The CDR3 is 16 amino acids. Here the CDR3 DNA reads TGTGCCAGCAGCCAAGGGGCCGACTCAACTAATGAAAAACTGTTTTTT. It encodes CASSQGADSTNEKLFF.

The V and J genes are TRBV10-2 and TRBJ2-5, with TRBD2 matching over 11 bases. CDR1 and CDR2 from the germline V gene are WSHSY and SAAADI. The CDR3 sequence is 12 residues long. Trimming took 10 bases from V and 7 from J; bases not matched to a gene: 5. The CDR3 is CATGTSGRTQYF. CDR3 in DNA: TGCGCCACCGGAACTAGCGGGAGGACCCAGTACTTC.